This T cell receptor beta chain was obtained from a study of CD8+ T cells in alopecia areata. Study-level information: Twice daily, treated patients received 5 to 10 mg of oral tofacitinib.

Points from the study as a whole: Association of baseline CD8+ expansion with response is uncertain owing to one nonresponder.

In each case, RNA was isolated and then reverse transcribed into cDNA as the sequencing template. Profiled with immunoSEQ multiplex PCR; TCRdb holds only in-frame clones, not every one. The table shows 95,000 to 150,000 clones, with about 59% occurring only once. This clone was seen a handful of times. Antigen: not known. Sample treatment: oral pan-JAK inhibitor, 5-10 mg twice daily. Source: CD4+ T cells sorted from blood, taken at week 4, from a patient treated with tofacitinib. This clonotype was obtained from a human donor with alopecia areata.

CDR3 protein: CASSLAGSPSYEQYF. The CDR3 DNA sequence: TGTGCCAGCAGCTTGGCAGGGTCCCCTTCCTACGAGCAGTACTTC. The rearrangement uses TRBV5-4 and TRBJ2-7; D is possibly TRBD1 (5 bases). Between the trimmed V and J ends, which lost 0 bases and 1 base, there was a span of 11 bases. CDR3 length equals 15 residues. Per the germline V gene, CDR1 is SGHNT and CDR2 is YYREEE (reference sequence).